Detailed here is one T cell receptor (beta chain). What it recognizes is unknown. This sample was included in a study of brain T cells in children with intractable seizures. Assay: immunoSEQ multiplex PCR; the TCRdb copy retains only in-frame clones and omits some. This sample has about 350,000 clones, with roughly 93% found just once. This CDR3 contains 12 residues. Germline V CDR1 and CDR2: LNHDA, SQIVND (reference sequence). V lost 9 bases, J lost 7 bases, and 13 bases lay in between. Time point defined: blood from clinic visit 5 months post-surgery; TSC patient then seizure free. Sequencing was limited to surgery cases with top T cell transcript signatures in brain tissue. Study results and caveats: Viral specificity was inferred only from CDR3 similarity; HCMV serostatus was unknown.

The chain has TRBV19 and TRBJ1-5; D gene unclear. Sequenced here: peripheral blood, sampled approximately 5 months after surgery. This TCR was recovered from a boy younger than two with tuberous sclerosis and intractable seizures. The CDR3 DNA reads TGTGCCAGCTCTGGGTTAGAACAGCCCCAGCATTTT. Protein: CASSGLEQPQHF.